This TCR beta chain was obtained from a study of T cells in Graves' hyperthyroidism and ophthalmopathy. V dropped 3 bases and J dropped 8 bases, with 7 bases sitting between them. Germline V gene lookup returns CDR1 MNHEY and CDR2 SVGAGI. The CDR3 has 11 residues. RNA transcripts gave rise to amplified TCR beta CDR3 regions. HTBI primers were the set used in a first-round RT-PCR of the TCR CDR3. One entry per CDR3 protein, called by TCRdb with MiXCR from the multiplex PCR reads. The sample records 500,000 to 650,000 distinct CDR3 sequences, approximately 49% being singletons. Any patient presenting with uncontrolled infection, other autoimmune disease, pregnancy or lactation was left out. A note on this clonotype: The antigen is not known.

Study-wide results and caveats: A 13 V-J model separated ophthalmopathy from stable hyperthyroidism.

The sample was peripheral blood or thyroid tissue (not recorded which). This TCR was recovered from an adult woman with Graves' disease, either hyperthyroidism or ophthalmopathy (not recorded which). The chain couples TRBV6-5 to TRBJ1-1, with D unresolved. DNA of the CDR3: TGTGCCAGCAGTTATGGGGTGGAAGCTTTCTTT. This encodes CASSYGVEAFF.